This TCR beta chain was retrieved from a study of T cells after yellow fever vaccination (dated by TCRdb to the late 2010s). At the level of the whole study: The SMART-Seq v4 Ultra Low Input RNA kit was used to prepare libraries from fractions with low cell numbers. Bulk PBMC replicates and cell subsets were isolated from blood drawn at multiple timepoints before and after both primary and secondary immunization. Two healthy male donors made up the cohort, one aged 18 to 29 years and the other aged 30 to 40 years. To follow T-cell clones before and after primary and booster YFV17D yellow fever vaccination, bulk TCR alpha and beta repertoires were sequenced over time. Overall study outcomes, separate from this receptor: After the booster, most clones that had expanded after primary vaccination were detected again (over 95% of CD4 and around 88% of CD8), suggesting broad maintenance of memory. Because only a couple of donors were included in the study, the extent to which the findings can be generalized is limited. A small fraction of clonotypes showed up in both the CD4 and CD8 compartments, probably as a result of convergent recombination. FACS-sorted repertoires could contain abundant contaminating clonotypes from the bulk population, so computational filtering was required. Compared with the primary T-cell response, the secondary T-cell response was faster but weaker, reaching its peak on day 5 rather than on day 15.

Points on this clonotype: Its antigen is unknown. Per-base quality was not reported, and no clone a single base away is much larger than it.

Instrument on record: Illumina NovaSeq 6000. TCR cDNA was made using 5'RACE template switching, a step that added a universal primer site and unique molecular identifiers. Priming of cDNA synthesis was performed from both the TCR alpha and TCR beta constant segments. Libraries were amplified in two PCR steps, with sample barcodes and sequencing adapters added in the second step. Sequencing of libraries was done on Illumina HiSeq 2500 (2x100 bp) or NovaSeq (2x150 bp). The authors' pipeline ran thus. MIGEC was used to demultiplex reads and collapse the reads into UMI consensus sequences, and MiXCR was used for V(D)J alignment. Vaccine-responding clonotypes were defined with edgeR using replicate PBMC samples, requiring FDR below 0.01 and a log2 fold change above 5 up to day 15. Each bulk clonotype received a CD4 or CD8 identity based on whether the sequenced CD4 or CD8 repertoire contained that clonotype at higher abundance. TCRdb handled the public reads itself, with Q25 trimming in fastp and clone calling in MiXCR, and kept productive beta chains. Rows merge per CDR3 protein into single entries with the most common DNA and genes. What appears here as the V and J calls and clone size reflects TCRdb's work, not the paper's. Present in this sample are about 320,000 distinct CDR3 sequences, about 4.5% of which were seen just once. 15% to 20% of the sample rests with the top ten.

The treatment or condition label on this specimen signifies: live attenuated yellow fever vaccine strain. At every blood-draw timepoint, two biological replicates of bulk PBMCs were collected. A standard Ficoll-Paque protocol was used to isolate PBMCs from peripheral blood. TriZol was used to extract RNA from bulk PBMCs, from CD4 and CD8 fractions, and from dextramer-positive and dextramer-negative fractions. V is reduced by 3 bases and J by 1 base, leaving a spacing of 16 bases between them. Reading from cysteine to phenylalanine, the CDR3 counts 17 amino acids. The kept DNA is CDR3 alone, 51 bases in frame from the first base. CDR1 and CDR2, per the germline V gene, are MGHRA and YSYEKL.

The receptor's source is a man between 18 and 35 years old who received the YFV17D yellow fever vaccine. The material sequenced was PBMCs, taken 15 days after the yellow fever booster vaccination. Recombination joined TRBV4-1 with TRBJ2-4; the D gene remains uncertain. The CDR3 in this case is CASSQANTALAKNIQYF. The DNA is TGCGCCAGCAGCCAGGCGAACACAGCGTTGGCCAAAAACATTCAGTACTTC.